This TCR beta chain was recorded in a study of cytomegalovirus exposure and HLA in healthy donors (dated by TCRdb to 2015 to 2018). In the study overall: An earlier analysis of about 530 of the donors reported over 250 Gb of sequence data and some 110 million unique TCR beta sequences obtained from around 170 million T cells. About 300 gigabases of sequencing data and approximately 85 million unique TCR sequences were included in an early release covering under 650 HLA-typed donors. Of the roughly 420 genotyped donors, approximately 80% were placed in the genetic ancestry cluster associated with self-reported Caucasian donors. The study aimed to test whether cataloging public T cell receptors could reveal signatures of past pathogen exposure. The study profiled the T cell repertoires of approximately 700 subjects by immunosequencing and related them to cytomegalovirus serostatus. Along with the roughly 670-subject first cohort, a separate validation cohort of 120 different subjects was used. To predict cytomegalovirus infection status, the study brought together high-throughput TCR immunosequencing, statistical association of individual TCRs with disease status, and machine learning. In a later analysis, previously published TCR beta repertoires from some 640 donors were re-analyzed and high-resolution HLA genotyping was added so that TCR occurrence patterns could be studied. The later analysis used no new phenotypic data to find candidate immune exposures, relying instead on TCR beta sequences and their occurrence across donors. An earlier analysis of approximately 500 of the donors applied high-throughput TCR beta sequencing to assess whether each TCR beta V gene segment acted as functional or pseudogenic. Alongside the repertoire data, information on donor age, sex, ethnicity and CMV serostatus was compiled. Genome-wide SNP genotypes for about 65% of the roughly 700 donors were used in a later genetic analysis, which treated that subset as a discovery cohort. Every discovery cohort repertoire had been produced on one sequencing platform. Class I and class II HLA loci were covered by the typing at four-digit resolution. Typing coverage differed by locus: A, B, C, DRB1 and DQB1 were typed in about 620-630 donors, DQA1 in approximately 520, DPA1 in 600 to 610, and DPB1 in approximately 450. Four to six DR-DQ haplotypes were handled as single units for association and clustering because linkage in the cohort was strong. On average, 235,054 unique TCR beta nucleotide sequences were sequenced per donor among a few hundred genotyped donors of the cohort, with about 17% of those sequences being non-productive. General study outcomes and caveats: Assigning TCR associations to individual alleles was difficult when HLA alleles, especially DR and DQ, strongly co-occurred. A cluster of highly shared sequence variants was judged likely to represent a technical artifact of the sequencing pipeline. While some public TCRs were present in many individuals, most TCR sequences turned up only very rarely across donors. HLA typing was unavailable for some donors at each locus, so association tests used only the typed subset. A further reported finding was that TCR beta sequences accurately predicted the HLA-A and HLA-B alleles for most subjects in the first cohort. Compared with the roughly 600-donor mean, donors in an Asian-associated ancestry cluster had fewer N-insertions in productive TCRs, according to a later genetic analysis. The authors suggested that the approach could potentially be extended to other disease states and immunological phenotypes. In a later analysis, TCR association rates were found to vary across HLA loci, with the most associated TCRs seen for DRB1 alleles and the fewest for HLA-C alleles. An earlier analysis of 587 of the donors showed that most TCR beta V segments appeared in productive rearrangements either about 87% or about 30% of the time, which broadly matched IMGT annotations. In the study, 164 TCR beta chains were listed as associated with cytomegalovirus. Presence/absence analyses assumed roughly uniform sequencing depth across donors, an assumption that may not hold. A later analysis associated roughly 17,000 TCR beta sequences with specific HLA alleles at a false discovery rate of 0.05. Correlated functional status among segregating V segments might reflect linkage disequilibrium, but an unknown experimental factor could not be ruled out. This cohort had only TCR beta chains sequenced, and the lack of alpha or paired-chain data limited which features could be detected. Because counts were too low, roughly 16 rarely observed V segments, including chromosome 9 orphons, were left out of the earlier analysis of approximately 500 of the donors. A few of the identified cytomegalovirus-associated TCR beta chains were confirmed in vitro to be specific for cytomegalovirus antigens. In a later analysis, HLA-associated TCR beta chains were found to be more clonally expanded and to have lower generation probabilities than equally common non-associated chains. In a later analysis, most CMV-associated TCR beta chains were found to appear HLA-restricted, with HLA associations seemingly driven largely by CMV exposure. CMV serostatus was the only immune exposure information available for the cohort. Several of the top co-occurrence clusters appeared to be linked to parvovirus B19, influenza, CMV and Epstein-Barr virus, according to a later analysis. An association between a missense DCLRE1C variant and V-gene and J-gene trimming of TCR beta chains was found in a later genetic analysis and replicated in an independent cohort. The classifier was reported to diagnose cytomegalovirus status with high specificity and sensitivity in both the original cohort and the validation cohort.

In total, about 650 healthy bone marrow donors made up the cohort. At the time of sampling, all cohort members were nominally healthy, though unrecorded immune exposures were likely present. The donor was CMV seronegative and was included in the group of a few hundred seronegative cohort members. Each donor provided a peripheral blood sample, and peripheral blood mononuclear cells were used for TCR beta sequencing. The Qiagen DNeasy Blood Extraction Kit was used to extract genomic DNA from the blood cell samples. Comment on this clone: The clone's antigen remains unknown. Qualities for individual bases were not recorded, and no much larger clone is one base off.

Library prep was done by the immunoSEQ multiplex PCR assay. A mixture of 60 forward primers for TCR Vbeta segments and 13 reverse primers for TCR Jbeta segments was used in the multiplex PCR. Amplification of the CDR3 region of rearranged TCR beta genes was performed with a multiplex PCR assay on genomic DNA. On the Illumina HiSeq System, the amplified TCR beta libraries were sequenced as 87-base-pair reads. The authors' analysis ran thus. Across the 666 repertoires, a later analysis counted about 81 million unique TCR beta chains, roughly 11 million of which were shared by at least two donors. A nearest-neighbor algorithm error-corrected the raw reads and collapsed the reads into unique sequences, merging closely related sequences to remove PCR and sequencing errors. To assign V, D and J gene segments, CDR3 sequences were aligned to IMGT reference sequences. For a sequence to be retained, a match of at least six nucleotides to both a V gene segment and a J gene segment was required. Rearrangements were classified as productive when the CDR3 lacked stop codons and remained in frame with V and J, and all other rearrangements were classified as non-productive. CDR3 was defined according to IMGT convention as the region running from the second conserved V-encoded cysteine to the conserved J-encoded phenylalanine. The earlier analysis of about 620 of the donors excluded sequences that lacked an unambiguous match to a single V gene segment. In an earlier analysis of approximately 500 of the donors, a V segment was called functional when productive rearrangements were above 56.7%, and segregating when the standard deviation between donors exceeded 5%. A statistical classification framework was built to diagnose cytomegalovirus status from the catalog of TCR beta chain sequences. V and J gene assignment, in a later analysis, came from comparing TCR nucleotide sequences with IMGT/GENE-DB human TR gene sequences. Using the TCRdist pipeline, a later analysis assigned CDR3 sequences along with most-parsimonious VDJ recombination scenarios. In a later analysis, each TCR beta chain was defined by its CDR3 amino acid sequence together with its V-gene family, and reads without a unique V-gene family were excluded. A later analysis removed 500 to 600 highly shared, low-generation-probability nucleotide sequences to deal with suspected cross-contamination and a sequencing artifact. In a later analysis, a clonal expansion index for each public chain was calculated from normalized within-repertoire ranks of inferred template counts. Generation probabilities in a later analysis came from a VDJ recombination model fitted to out-of-frame rearrangements, and those results were checked against IGoR. Hypergeometric tests were used in a later analysis to score TCR-TCR, TCR-HLA and TCR-CMV co-occurrence, with a repertoire-size bias correction applied to the TCR pairs. False discovery rates were estimated in a later analysis by permuting HLA or CMV assignments 20 times. In a later analysis, co-occurring TCRs were grouped using DBSCAN, with TCRdist sequence similarity added in when clustering inside HLA-allele-positive subsets. Repertoires with fewer than 30,000 or more than 120,000 public chains, plus five repertoires with anomalous nucleotide sharing, were excluded from co-occurrence clustering. The immuneACCESS repertoire file appears here via TCRdb, limited to in-frame rearrangements. These files lack a portion of the clones; in checked studies, under half of the deficit traces to unresolved V genes, and the cause of the others is not known. From that table come the V and J calls and clone size; the DNA was used to work out D and trimming. Within this sample are over 200,000 clones, with around nine tenths of them counted one time only. The ten largest clones capture around 1% of the sample.

Specimen: PBMCs. The sequence was obtained from a young woman in good health and CMV-seronegative.

DNA sequence: TGTGCCAGCACCAGTCCGACCTCGGTTGCCGGGACAGGGTTGTGCTATGGCTACACCTTC. Protein translation: CASTSPTSVAGTGLCYGYTF. The V gene is TRBV6-8 and the J gene is TRBJ1-2; a stretch of 9 junction bases matches TRBD1. Ends trimmed: V by 7 bases, J by 4 bases; bases unmatched to a gene: 25. Sequences MNHGY (CDR1) and SAAAGT (CDR2) are obtained from the germline V gene. From its cysteine to its phenylalanine, the CDR3 spans 20 amino acids. The read is trimmed to its CDR3 DNA, 60 bases read in frame from base 1.